These 4 T cell receptor beta chains came from one sample sequenced in a study of Ad26.COV2.S vaccination and SARS-CoV-2 variants. TCRdb keeps only in-frame clones here, not all; method: immunoSEQ multiplex PCR. The repertoire holds roughly 380,000 clones, 70% to 90% seen once, with 2.5% to 3.5% in the top ten. Treatment denoted: roughly 18 received Ad26.COV2.S at low or high dose, single or two shots; about 5 received placebo; per-sample allocation not given. Specimens were obtained on day 63 following the first vaccine or placebo injection. The sample was peripheral blood, taken in a trial of Ad26.COV2.S vaccine versus placebo. The source is a person aged 18-65 years who received the Ad26.COV2.S COVID-19 vaccine or a placebo.

V is TRBV27 and J is TRBJ2-4; D ambiguous. The ends were cut back, 3 bases at V and 1 base at J, with 10 bases in the middle. CDR3 length: 15 amino acids. CDR1 is MNHEY and CDR2 is SMNVEV in the germline V gene (reference sequence). The CDR3 region is CASSFLPLAKNIQYF. The CDR3, as DNA: TGTGCCAGCAGTTTCCTCCCACTGGCCAAAAACATTCAGTACTTC.

This clone has just one count. The chain carries TRBV12-3 or TRBV12-4 and TRBJ1-2; TRBD1 is a possible D gene (6 bases). CDR3 length equals 12 residues. V was cut by 3 bases and J by 7 bases, with 9 bases left in between. CDR3 sequence reads: CASSLGGPGYTF. The CDR3 DNA follows: TGTGCCAGCAGTTTGGGGGGGCCTGGCTACACCTTC.

The chain links TRBV6-5 to TRBJ1-3, with D possibly matching TRBD1 (6 bases). The CDR3 covers 15 residues. V dropped 7 bases and J dropped 0 bases, with 13 bases sitting between them. CDR1 and CDR2 from the germline V gene are MNHEY and SVGAGI. CDR3 sequence (DNA): TGTGCCAGCACTCAGACAGGAGACTCTGGAAACACCATATATTTT. Its translation is CASTQTGDSGNTIYF.

CDR3 sequence: CAWSTGTGGATNEKLFF. The DNA for the CDR3 is TGTGCCTGGAGCACCGGGACAGGGGGCGCAACTAATGAAAAACTGTTTTTT. This sequence joins TRBV30 and TRBJ1-4; 12 bases fit TRBD1. The CDR3 length is 17 residues. The junction had 5 bases not matched to a gene; V was cut back by 3 bases and J by 0 bases. CDR1 GTSNPN and CDR2 SVGIG come from the germline V gene (reference sequence).